This T cell receptor (beta chain) was documented in a study of shared clonotypes between healthy human individuals. As handled by the study authors: ImmunoSEQ supplied junction-only sequences lacking quality scores, so filtering was different. TCRdb keeps only in-frame clones here, not all; method: immunoSEQ multiplex PCR. D and trimming were read from the DNA, whereas the V and J calls and clone size are those reported in that table. This sample has 1 million to 1.3 million clones, with about four fifths found just once. The CDR3 loop spans 15 amino acids. Germline values: CDR1 WNHNN, CDR2 SYGVQD (reference sequence). V was cut by 2 bases and J by 6 bases, with 16 bases left in between.

The chain recombines TRBV10-1 with TRBJ1-1; D ambiguous. The clonotype comes from a young man in good health. Some clones in this sample may be carry-over from other donors' samples. Sequencing was carried out using memory CD4+ T cells from PBMCs. Regarding subset: CD45RA-negative fraction. Here the CDR3 DNA reads TGCGCCAGCAGTGAGACCCGCCTGGGGATCGCTGAAGCTTTCTTT. This gives the protein CASSETRLGIAEAFF.